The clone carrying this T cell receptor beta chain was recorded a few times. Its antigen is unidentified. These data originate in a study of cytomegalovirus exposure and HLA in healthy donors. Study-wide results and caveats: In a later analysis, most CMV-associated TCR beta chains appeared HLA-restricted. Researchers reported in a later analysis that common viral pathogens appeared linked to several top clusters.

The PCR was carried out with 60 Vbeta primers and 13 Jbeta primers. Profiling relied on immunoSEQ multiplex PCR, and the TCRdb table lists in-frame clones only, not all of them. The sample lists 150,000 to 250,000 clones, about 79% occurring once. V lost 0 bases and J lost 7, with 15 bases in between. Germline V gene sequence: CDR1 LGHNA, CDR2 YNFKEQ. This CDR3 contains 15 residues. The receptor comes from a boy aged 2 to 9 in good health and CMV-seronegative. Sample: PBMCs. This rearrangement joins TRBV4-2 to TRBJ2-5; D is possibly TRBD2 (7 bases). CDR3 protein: CASSQEGWGGLTQYF. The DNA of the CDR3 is TGTGCCAGCAGCCAAGAAGGGTGGGGGGGCCTGACCCAGTACTTC.